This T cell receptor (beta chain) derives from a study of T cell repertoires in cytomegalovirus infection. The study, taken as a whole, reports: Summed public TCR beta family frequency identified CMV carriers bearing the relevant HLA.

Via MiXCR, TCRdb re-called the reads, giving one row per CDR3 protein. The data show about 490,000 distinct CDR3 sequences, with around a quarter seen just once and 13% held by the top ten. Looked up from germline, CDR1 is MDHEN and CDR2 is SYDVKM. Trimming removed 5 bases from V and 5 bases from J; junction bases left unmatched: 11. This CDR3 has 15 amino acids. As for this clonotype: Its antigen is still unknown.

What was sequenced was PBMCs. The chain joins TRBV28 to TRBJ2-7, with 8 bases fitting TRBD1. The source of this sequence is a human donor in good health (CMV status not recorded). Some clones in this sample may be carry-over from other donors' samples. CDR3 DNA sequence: TGTGCCAGCAGTGTTCCGGGACAGGTCCGCCACGAGCAGTACTTC. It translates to CASSVPGQVRHEQYF.